This TCR beta chain was obtained from a study of control samples from healthy donors and cancer patients. The protocol was immunoSEQ multiplex PCR, while the TCRdb copy is restricted to in-frame clones and leaves out a portion. The sample contains about 90,000 clones, approximately 93% of which appear only once. The specimen sequenced was blood. This sequence originates from a woman aged 25 to 45 in good health.

CDR3: CASIDIQETQYF. The CDR3 DNA follows: TGTGCCAGCATAGATATTCAGGAGACCCAGTACTTC. The rearrangement joins TRBV2 to TRBJ2-5; D is unresolved. V was pared by 7 bases and J by 5 bases, with 11 bases between. Germline-derived CDR1 and CDR2 are SNHLY and FYNNEI. The CDR3 covers 12 residues.